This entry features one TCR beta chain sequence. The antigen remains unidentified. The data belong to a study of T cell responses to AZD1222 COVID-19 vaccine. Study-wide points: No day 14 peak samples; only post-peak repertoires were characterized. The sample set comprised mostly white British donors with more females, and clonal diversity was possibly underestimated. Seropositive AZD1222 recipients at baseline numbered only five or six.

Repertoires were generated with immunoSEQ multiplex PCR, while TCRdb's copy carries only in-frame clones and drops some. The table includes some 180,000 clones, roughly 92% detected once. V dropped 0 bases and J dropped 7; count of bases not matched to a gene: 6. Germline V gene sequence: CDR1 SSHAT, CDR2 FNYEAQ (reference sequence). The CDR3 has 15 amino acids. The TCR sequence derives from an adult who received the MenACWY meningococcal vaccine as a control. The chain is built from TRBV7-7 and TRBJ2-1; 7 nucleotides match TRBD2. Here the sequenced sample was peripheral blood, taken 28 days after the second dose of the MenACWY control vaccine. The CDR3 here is CASSLAAGSGNEQFF. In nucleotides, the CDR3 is TGTGCCAGCAGCTTAGCAGCGGGGTCGGGGAATGAGCAGTTCTTC.